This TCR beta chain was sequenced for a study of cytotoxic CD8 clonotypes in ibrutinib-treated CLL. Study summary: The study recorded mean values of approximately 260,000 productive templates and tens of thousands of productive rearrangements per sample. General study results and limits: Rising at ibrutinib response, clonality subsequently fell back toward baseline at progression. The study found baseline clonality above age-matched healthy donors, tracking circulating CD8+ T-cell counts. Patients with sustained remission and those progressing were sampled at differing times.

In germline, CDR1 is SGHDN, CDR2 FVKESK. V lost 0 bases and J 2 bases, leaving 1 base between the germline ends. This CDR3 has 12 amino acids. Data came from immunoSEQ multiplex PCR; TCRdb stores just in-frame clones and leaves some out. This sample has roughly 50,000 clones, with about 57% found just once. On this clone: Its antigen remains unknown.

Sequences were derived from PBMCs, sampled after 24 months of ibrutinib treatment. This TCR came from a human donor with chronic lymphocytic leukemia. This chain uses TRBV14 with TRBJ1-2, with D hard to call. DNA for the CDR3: TGTGCCAGCAGCCAAGAAAACTATGGCTACACCTTC. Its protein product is CASSQENYGYTF.